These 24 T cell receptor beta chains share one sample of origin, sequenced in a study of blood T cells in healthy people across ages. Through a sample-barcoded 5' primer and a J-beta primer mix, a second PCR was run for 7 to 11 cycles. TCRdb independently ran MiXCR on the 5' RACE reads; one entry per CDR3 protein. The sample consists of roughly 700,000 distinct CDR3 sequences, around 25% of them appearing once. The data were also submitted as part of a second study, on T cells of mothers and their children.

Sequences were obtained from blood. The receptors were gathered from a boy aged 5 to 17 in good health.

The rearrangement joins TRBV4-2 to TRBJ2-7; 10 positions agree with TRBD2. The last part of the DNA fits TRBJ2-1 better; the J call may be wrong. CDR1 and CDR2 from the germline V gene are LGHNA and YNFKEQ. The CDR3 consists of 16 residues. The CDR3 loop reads CASSRRAGGQYNEQFF. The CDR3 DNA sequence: TGTGCCAGCAGCCGGCGAGCGGGAGGGCAATACAATGAGCAGTTCTTC.

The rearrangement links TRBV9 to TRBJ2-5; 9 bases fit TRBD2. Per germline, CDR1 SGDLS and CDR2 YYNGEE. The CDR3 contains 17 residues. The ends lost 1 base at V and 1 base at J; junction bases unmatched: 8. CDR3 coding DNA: TGTGCCAGCAGCGTAAGAGGACTAGCGCCTACCCAAGAGACCCAGTACTTC. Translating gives CASSVRGLAPTQETQYF.

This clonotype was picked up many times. The chain's CDR3 is CASSPQGAEETQYF. CDR3 bases: TGTGCCAGCAGTCCTCAGGGGGCAGAGGAGACCCAGTACTTC. This chain links TRBV7-9 with TRBJ2-5; TRBD1 matches at 8 bases. Losses at the gene ends were 6 bases for V and 5 bases for J; bases not matched to a gene: 8. This CDR3 region has 14 residues. Germline V gene lookup returns CDR1 SEHNR and CDR2 FQNEAQ (reference sequence).

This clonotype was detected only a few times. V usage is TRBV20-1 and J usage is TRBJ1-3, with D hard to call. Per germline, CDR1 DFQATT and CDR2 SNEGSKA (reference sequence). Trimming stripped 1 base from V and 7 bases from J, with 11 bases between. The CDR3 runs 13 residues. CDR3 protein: CSARGGRANTIYF. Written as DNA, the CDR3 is TGCAGTGCTAGAGGGGGTCGGGCTAACACCATATATTTT.

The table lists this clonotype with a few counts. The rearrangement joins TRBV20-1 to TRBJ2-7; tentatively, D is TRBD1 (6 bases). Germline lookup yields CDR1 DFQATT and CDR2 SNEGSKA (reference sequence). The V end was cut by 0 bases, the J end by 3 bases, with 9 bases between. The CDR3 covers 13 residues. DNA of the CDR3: TGCAGTGCTAGAGATCGACAGGACTACGAGCAGTACTTC. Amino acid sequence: CSARDRQDYEQYF.

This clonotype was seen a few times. This CDR3 reads CASTPVGTSGSYEQYF. In DNA form, the CDR3 reads TGTGCCAGCACCCCAGTGGGGACTAGCGGCTCGTACGAGCAGTACTTC. This chain uses TRBV7-2 with TRBJ2-7; 11 nucleotides align to TRBD2. The CDR3 runs 16 residues. Trimming at V came to 7 bases and at J to 4 bases, leaving 12 bases not matched to a gene. From germline, CDR1 is SGHTA and CDR2 FQGNSA.

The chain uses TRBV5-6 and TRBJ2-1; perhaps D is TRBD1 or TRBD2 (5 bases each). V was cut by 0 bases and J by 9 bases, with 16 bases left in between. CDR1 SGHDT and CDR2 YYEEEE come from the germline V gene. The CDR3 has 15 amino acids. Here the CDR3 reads CASSLGDPLGREQFF. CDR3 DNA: TGTGCCAGCAGCTTGGGGGACCCGCTTGGTCGTGAGCAGTTCTTC.

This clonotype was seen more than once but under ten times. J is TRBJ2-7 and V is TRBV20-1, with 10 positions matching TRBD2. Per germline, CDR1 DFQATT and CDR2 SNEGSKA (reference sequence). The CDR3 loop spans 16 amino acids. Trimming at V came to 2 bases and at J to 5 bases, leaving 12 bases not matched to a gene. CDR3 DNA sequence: TGCAGTGCTAGAAATTCAGCGGGAGGGCCAACGAACGAGCAGTACTTC. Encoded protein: CSARNSAGGPTNEQYF.

Here the CDR3 reads CASSSQQGKFGETQYF. Written as DNA, the CDR3 is TGCGCCAGCAGCTCACAACAGGGAAAGTTTGGAGAGACCCAGTACTTC. The chain recombines TRBV5-1 with TRBJ2-5; D possibly corresponds to TRBD1 (6 bases). There are 16 residues in the CDR3. The V and J ends lost 3 bases and 4 bases respectively, with 19 bases between them. Germline loops: CDR1 SGHRS, CDR2 YFSETQ.

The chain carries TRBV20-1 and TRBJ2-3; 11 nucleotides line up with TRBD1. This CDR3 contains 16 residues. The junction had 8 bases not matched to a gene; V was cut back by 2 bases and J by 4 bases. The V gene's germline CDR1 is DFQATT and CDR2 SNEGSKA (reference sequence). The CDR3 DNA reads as TGCAGTGCTAGATCGTGGGACAGGGGGTACGCAGATACGCAGTATTTT. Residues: CSARSWDRGYADTQYF.

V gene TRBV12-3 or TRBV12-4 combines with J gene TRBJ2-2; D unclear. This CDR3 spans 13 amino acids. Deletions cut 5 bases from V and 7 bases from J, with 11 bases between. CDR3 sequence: CASSPDTYGELFF. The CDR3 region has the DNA TGTGCCAGCAGTCCTGACACCTACGGGGAGCTGTTTTTT.

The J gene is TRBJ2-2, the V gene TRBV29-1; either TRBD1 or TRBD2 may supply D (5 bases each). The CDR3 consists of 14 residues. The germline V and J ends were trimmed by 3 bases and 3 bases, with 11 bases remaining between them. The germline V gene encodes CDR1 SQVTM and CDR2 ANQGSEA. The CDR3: CSVDRGVDTGELFF. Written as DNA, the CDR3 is TGCAGCGTTGATAGGGGAGTTGACACCGGGGAGCTGTTTTTT.

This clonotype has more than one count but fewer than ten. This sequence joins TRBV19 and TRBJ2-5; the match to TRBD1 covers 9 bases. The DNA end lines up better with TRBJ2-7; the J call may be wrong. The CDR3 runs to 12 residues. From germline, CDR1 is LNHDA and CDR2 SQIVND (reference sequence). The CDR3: CATGTGLYEQYF. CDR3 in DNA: TGTGCCACCGGGACAGGGCTCTACGAGCAGTACTTC.

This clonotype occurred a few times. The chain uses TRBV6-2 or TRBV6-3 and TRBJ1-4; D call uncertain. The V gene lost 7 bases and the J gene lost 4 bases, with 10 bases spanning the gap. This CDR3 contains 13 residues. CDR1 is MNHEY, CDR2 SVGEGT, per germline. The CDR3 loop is CASMRANNEKLFF. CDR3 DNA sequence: TGTGCCAGCATGCGCGCGAATAATGAAAAACTGTTTTTT.

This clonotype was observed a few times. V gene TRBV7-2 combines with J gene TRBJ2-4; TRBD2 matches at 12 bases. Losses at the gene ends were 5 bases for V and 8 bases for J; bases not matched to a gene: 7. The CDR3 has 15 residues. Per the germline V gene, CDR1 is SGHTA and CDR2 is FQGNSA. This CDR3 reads CASSRTSGIVDIQYF. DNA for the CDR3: TGTGCCAGCAGCAGGACTAGCGGGATCGTAGACATTCAGTACTTC.

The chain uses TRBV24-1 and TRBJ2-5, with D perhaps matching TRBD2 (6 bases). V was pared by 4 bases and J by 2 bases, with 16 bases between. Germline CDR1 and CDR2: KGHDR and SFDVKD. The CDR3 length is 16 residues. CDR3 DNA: TGTGCCACCAGTGACTCAGCGACTAGTAGTCAAGAGACCCAGTACTTC. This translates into CATSDSATSSQETQYF.

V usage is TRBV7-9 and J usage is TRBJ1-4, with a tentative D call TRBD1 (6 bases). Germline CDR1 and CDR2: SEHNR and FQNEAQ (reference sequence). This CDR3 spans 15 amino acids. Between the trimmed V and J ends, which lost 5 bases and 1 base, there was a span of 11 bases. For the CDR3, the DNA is TGTGCCAGCAGCGCCACAGGGCGAACTAATGAAAAACTGTTTTTT. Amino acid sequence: CASSATGRTNEKLFF.

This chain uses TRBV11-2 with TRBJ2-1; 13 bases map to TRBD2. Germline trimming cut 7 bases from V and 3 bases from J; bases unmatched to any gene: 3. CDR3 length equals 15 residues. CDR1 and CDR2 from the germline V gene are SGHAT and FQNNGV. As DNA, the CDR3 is TGTGCCAGCAACGGACTAGCGGGGGACTACAATGAGCAGTTCTTC. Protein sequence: CASNGLAGDYNEQFF.

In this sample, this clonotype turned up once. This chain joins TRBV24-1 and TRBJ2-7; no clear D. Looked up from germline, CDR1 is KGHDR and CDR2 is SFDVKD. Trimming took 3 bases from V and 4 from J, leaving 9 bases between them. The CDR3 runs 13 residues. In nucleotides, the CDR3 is TGTGCCACCAGTGATCCCCCGAGGTACGAGCAGTACTTC. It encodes CATSDPPRYEQYF.

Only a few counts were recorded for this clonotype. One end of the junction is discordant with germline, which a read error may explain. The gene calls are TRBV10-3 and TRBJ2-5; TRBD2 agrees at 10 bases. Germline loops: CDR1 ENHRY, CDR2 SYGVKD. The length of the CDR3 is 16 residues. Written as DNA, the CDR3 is TGTGCCATCAGTGACGCTAGCGGGAGAGGAAAAGAGACCCAGCACTTC. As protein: CAISDASGRGKETQHF.

The CDR3 nucleotides read TGCGCCAGCAGCCAAGAGCCTTTGACGGGCCCTTTCAACATTCAGTACTTC. It is translated as CASSQEPLTGPFNIQYF. This rearrangement joins TRBV4-1 to TRBJ2-4; the D is unclear. Germline V CDR1 and CDR2: MGHRA, YSYEKL. The CDR3 length is 17 residues. Trimming shortened V by 0 bases and J by 7 bases, and 19 bases separated the two germline ends.

CDR3 sequence: CASSEAGFQETQYF. The CDR3 DNA is TGTGCCAGCAGTGAAGCGGGCTTCCAAGAGACCCAGTACTTC. The rearrangement uses TRBV2 and TRBJ2-5; D is undetermined. CDR3 length: 14 amino acids. Trimming removed 0 bases at V and 1 base at J, with 6 bases between. Per the germline V gene, CDR1 is SNHLY and CDR2 is FYNNEI. Variable domain in full (rest from reference TRBV2 and TRBJ2-5): EPEVTQTPSHQVTQMGQEVILRCVPISNHLYFYWYRQILGQKVEFLVSFYNNEISEKSEIFDDQFSVERPDGSNFTLKIRSTKLEDSAMYFCASSEAGFQETQYFGPGTRLLVL.

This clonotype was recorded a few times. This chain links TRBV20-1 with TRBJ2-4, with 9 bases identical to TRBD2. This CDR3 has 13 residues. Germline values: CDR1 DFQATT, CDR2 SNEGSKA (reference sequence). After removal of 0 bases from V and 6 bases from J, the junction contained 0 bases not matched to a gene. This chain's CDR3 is CSARERGGNIQYF. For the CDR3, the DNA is TGCAGTGCTAGAGAGCGGGGGGGAAACATTCAGTACTTC.

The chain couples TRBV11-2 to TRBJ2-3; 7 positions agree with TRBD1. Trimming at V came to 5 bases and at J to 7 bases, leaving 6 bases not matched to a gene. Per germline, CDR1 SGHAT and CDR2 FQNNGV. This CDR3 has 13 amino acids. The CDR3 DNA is TGTGCCAGCAGCCTGGACAGGCCAAATACGCAGTATTTT. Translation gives CASSLDRPNTQYF.